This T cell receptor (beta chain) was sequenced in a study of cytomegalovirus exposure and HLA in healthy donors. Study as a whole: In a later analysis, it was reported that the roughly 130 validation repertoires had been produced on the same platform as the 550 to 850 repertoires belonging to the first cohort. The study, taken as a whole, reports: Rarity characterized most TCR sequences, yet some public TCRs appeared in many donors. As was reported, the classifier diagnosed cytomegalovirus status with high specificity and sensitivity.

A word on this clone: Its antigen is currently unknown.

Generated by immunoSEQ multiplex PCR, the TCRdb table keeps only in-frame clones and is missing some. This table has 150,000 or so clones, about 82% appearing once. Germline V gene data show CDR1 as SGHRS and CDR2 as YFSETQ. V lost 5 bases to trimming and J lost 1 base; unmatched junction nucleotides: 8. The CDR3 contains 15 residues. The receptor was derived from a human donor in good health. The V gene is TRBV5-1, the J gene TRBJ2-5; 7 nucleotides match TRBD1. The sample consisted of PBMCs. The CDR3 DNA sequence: TGCGCCAGCAGGCGGATCCGGGACAGCCAAGAGACCCAGTACTTC. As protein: CASRRIRDSQETQYF.